This T cell receptor (beta chain) emerged from a study of T-cell reconstitution after alpha-beta-depleted transplantation in children. The study's findings and limits: T cells produced anew were the main source of T-cell counts and diversity one year after transplant. In patients about two months after transplant, alpha-beta T cells reportedly arose from several hundred expanded graft clones.

With regard to this clonotype: Its antigen is not known.

Preparation of the TCRbeta library was carried out with unique molecular identifiers. Using its own MiXCR run on the PCR reads, TCRdb lists one record per CDR3 protein. The repertoire holds 800,000 to 1,000,000 distinct CDR3 sequences, roughly 29% seen once, with roughly 30% in the top ten. V was shortened by 3 bases and J by 1 base, with 13 bases between the two germline ends. Germline-derived CDR1 and CDR2 are MGHRA and YSYEKL. The CDR3 runs to 15 residues. This TCR came from a boy in the first two years of life who had a stem cell transplant for SCID, so the T cells may come from the graft donor. Sequenced here: PBMCs, mostly from graft donor cells, sampled 360 days after TCRalphabeta/CD19-depleted stem cell transplant. The J gene is TRBJ2-7, the V gene TRBV4-1; maybe TRBD1 (5 bases). CDR3 loop: CASSQADRESYEQYF. The CDR3 coding sequence is TGCGCCAGCAGCCAGGCAGACAGAGAATCCTACGAGCAGTACTTC.